The clone carrying this TCR beta chain was detected ten times or more. Its antigen is not known. TCR beta CDR3 sequences were amplified from RNA transcripts. The HTBI set primed first-round TCR CDR3 RT-PCR. Each CDR3 protein is one row after TCRdb ran MiXCR on the multiplex PCR reads. The table shows 350,000 or so distinct CDR3 sequences, with about 21% occurring only once. This sample was included in a study of T cells in Graves' hyperthyroidism and ophthalmopathy. About the research overall: The authors collected peripheral blood at initial diagnosis, before any treatment. Findings and caveats of the study: Ophthalmopathy and stable hyperthyroidism were separated by a 13 V-J model.

Trimming stripped 4 bases from V and 4 bases from J, with 10 bases between. The CDR3 spans 13 residues. The germline V gene encodes CDR1 MNHNS and CDR2 SASEGT. The sequenced material came from blood. The sequence derives from a woman in her forties or fifties with Graves' hyperthyroidism. The chain couples TRBV6-1 to TRBJ1-1; no reliable D call. CDR3: CASSGTWSTEAFF. CDR3 DNA sequence: TGTGCCAGCAGTGGAACATGGTCCACTGAAGCTTTCTTT.